These 7 T cell receptor beta chains were sequenced from one sample in a study of T cells in localized non-small cell lung cancer. Sequenced by immunoSEQ multiplex PCR; TCRdb stores in-frame clones only, minus some. The sample holds about 2,200 clones, roughly 22% seen once. The input for sequencing was lung tumor tissue, taken before any cancer treatment. The receptor set was obtained from a man aged 35-75 years with stage II lung adenocarcinoma.

CDR3 bases: TGTGCCAGCAGCGTAGGTCCAGGCGAGCAGTACTTC. This sequence encodes CASSVGPGEQYF. V gene TRBV9 combines with J gene TRBJ2-7; D call uncertain. The CDR3 totals 12 residues. Germline lookup yields CDR1 SGDLS and CDR2 YYNGEE. The germline V and J ends were trimmed by 0 bases and 6 bases, with 7 bases remaining between them.

This clone turned up a few times. The rearrangement joins TRBV2 to TRBJ2-2; 16 bases are shared with TRBD2. Germline CDR1 and CDR2: SNHLY and FYNNEI. Trimming removed 6 bases from V and 1 base from J; junction bases left unmatched: 5. This CDR3 contains 18 residues. The CDR3 here is CASRVGLAGGLNTGELFF. The CDR3 DNA sequence: TGTGCCAGCAGAGTGGGACTAGCGGGGGGGCTGAACACCGGGGAGCTGTTTTTT.

This clone was observed a few times. The chain joins TRBV11-3 to TRBJ2-7; TRBD1 is a possible D gene (6 bases). The CDR3 has 14 amino acids. The germline V gene has CDR1 SGHNT and CDR2 YENEEA. V dropped 5 bases and J dropped 3 bases, with 14 bases sitting between them. CDR3 nucleotides: TGTGCCAGCAGCCCCGGGACACGGATCTACGAGCAGTACTTC. Translating gives CASSPGTRIYEQYF. Using reference TRBV11-3 and TRBJ2-7 for the parts outside the CDR3, the full variable domain is EAGVVQSPRYKIIEKKQPVAFWCNPISGHNTLYWYLQNLGQGPELLIRYENEEAVDDSQLPKDRFSAERLKGVDSTLKIQPAELGDSAVYLCASSPGTRIYEQYFGPGTRLTVT.

J is TRBJ2-1 and V is TRBV12-5; 10 bases are shared with TRBD2. The CDR3 has 11 residues. CDR1 and CDR2 from the germline V gene are LGHNT and FRNRAP. The DNA of the CDR3 is TGTGCCAGCGGGAGGGGACATGAGCAGTTCTTC. Its translation: CASGRGHEQFF.

Only a few counts were recorded for this clone. The CDR3 end is not reached by the read, which stops 1 residue before it; the germline J gene fills it in. The rearrangement links TRBV10-3 to TRBJ2-7; 9 bases are a match to TRBD2. CDR1 is ENHRY, CDR2 SYGVKD, per germline. Unmatched junction bases numbered 7, after V lost 2 bases and J lost 5 bases. This CDR3 is built from 15 residues. Partial CDR3 DNA: TGTGCCATCAGTGAGGGCGGGGGGGCCACAGACGAGCAGTAC. Translated: CAISEGGGATDEQY. The whole CDR3 reads CAISEGGGATDEQYF.

The chain combines TRBV11-3 with TRBJ2-1, with TRBD2 matching 7 bases. CDR3 length: 17 residues. The germline V gene has CDR1 SGHNT and CDR2 YENEEA. With V trimmed by 5 bases and J by 0 bases, 10 bases remained unmatched. In DNA, the CDR3 is TGTGCCAGCAGCCCAGAGGTCGGCGGGAGCTCCTACAATGAGCAGTTCTTC. Amino acids: CASSPEVGGSSYNEQFF.

This clone was detected a few times. This CDR3 reads CAWSVNGVGETQYF. CDR3 nucleotide sequence: TGTGCCTGGAGTGTTAACGGGGTAGGAGAGACCCAGTACTTC. The chain links TRBV30 to TRBJ2-5, with D possibly matching TRBD2 (5 bases). Per germline, CDR1 GTSNPN and CDR2 SVGIG (reference sequence). V gave up 0 bases and J gave up 4 bases, with 12 bases separating them. The CDR3 consists of 14 residues. Full variable domain (rest looked up from reference TRBV30 and TRBJ2-5): SQTIHQWPATLVQPVGSPLSLECTVEGTSNPNLYWYRQAAGRGLQLLFYSVGIGQISSEVPQNLSASRPQDRQFILSSKKLLLSDSGFYLCAWSVNGVGETQYFGPGTRLLVL.